The 28 T cell receptor beta chains in this list originate from one sample, sequenced in a study of OX40 agonist ivuxolimab in advanced cancers. Assay used: immunoSEQ multiplex PCR; TCRdb lists only in-frame clones, some missing. The sample shows roughly 60,000 clones, roughly 86% of them seen only once. The sequencing used CD4+ or CD8+ T cells sorted from blood, collected in a trial of the OX40 agonist ivuxolimab. These receptors were collected from an adult with an advanced solid tumor such as melanoma, head and neck, liver or kidney cancer.

The V gene is TRBV6-5, the J gene TRBJ1-2; D is perhaps TRBD1 (5 bases). The germline V and J ends were trimmed by 8 bases and 4 bases, with 17 bases remaining between them. The CDR3 has 14 residues. Germline CDR1 and CDR2: MNHEY and SVGAGI. This CDR3 reads CASGAGQSGYGYTF. The CDR3 DNA reads as TGTGCCAGCGGTGCAGGGCAGTCCGGCTATGGCTACACCTTC.

The chain recombines TRBV19 with TRBJ2-2; maybe TRBD1 (5 bases). CDR3 length: 15 residues. Germline CDR1 LNHDA, CDR2 SQIVND (reference sequence). Trimming took 5 bases from V and 7 from J, leaving 17 bases between them. As DNA, the CDR3 is TGTGCCAGTAGTGAGGCAAGGGGTTCCATCGGGGAGCTGTTTTTT. It specifies CASSEARGSIGELFF.

This chain links TRBV7-2 with TRBJ2-7; 10 nucleotides agree with TRBD1. Germline V CDR1 and CDR2: SGHTA, FQGNSA. The CDR3 extends over 15 amino acids. V was pared by 3 bases and J by 3 bases, with 5 bases of the junction left unmatched. Here the CDR3 DNA reads TGTGCCAGCAGCTTGGACAGGGGGATCTTCTACGAGCAGTACTTC. This translates into CASSLDRGIFYEQYF.

The chain links TRBV19 to TRBJ1-5, with D unclear. In germline, CDR1 is LNHDA, CDR2 SQIVND (reference sequence). The CDR3 length is 15 residues. Trimming took off 2 bases at V and 0 bases at J, with 8 bases between the two ends. For the CDR3, the DNA is TGTGCCAGTAGTATATTTTTGGATAGCAATCAGCCCCAGCATTTT. Translating it yields CASSIFLDSNQPQHF.

The V and J genes are TRBV5-1 and TRBJ1-5, with 7 bases that match TRBD1. V lost 4 bases and J lost 10; bases outside the gene matches: 14. This CDR3 comprises 15 residues. From germline, CDR1 is SGHRS and CDR2 YFSETQ. The chain's CDR3 is CASSPEAGTDRPQHF. CDR3 DNA: TGCGCCAGCAGCCCAGAAGCCGGGACAGATAGACCCCAGCATTTT.

V is TRBV2 and J is TRBJ2-2; D possibly matches TRBD1 or TRBD2 (5 bases each). Trimming removed 0 bases from V and 0 bases from J, with 8 bases in between. The CDR3 consists of 16 residues. CDR1 is SNHLY, CDR2 FYNNEI, per germline. The CDR3 loop is CASSEAGTANTGELFF. Here the CDR3 DNA reads TGTGCCAGCAGTGAAGCCGGGACCGCGAACACCGGGGAGCTGTTTTTT.

The genes are TRBV5-6 and TRBJ1-6; TRBD1 is a possible D gene (5 bases). V shed 0 bases and J shed 0 bases, with 10 bases lying between them. This CDR3 is 17 amino acids long. The germline gives CDR1 SGHDT, CDR2 YYEEEE. CDR3 sequence (DNA): TGTGCCAGCAGCTTGGTGCGGGGCCGCTCCTATAATTCACCCCTCCACTTT. Translation gives CASSLVRGRSYNSPLHF.

V is TRBV11-1 and J is TRBJ2-6; either TRBD1 or TRBD2 may supply D (5 bases each). The CDR3 runs to 14 residues. Trimming took 5 bases from V and 0 from J, leaving 5 bases between them. The germline V gene has CDR1 SGHAT and CDR2 FQDESV (reference sequence). The CDR3 sequence: CASSGGSGANVLTF. CDR3 coding DNA: TGTGCCAGCAGCGGGGGCTCTGGGGCCAACGTCCTGACTTTC.

The rearrangement uses TRBV14 and TRBJ2-1, with D perhaps matching TRBD1 or TRBD2 (5 bases each). The germline CDR1 and CDR2 sequences are SGHDN and FVKESK. The V end lost 4 bases, the J end lost 4 bases, and 14 bases lay between the germline ends. This CDR3 is 15 amino acids long. In nucleotides, the CDR3 is TGTGCCAGCAGCCCCCCTCTGAGGGGATACAATGAGCAGTTCTTC. Translated: CASSPPLRGYNEQFF.

The rearrangement uses TRBV11-2 and TRBJ2-2; D not certain. Germline CDR1 reads SGHAT; CDR2 reads FQNNGV. There are 14 residues in the CDR3. V lost 3 bases to trimming and J lost 5 bases, with 10 bases between them. The CDR3 DNA sequence: TGTGCCAGCAGCTTGATTCGGAATACCGGGGAGCTGTTTTTT. Translation gives CASSLIRNTGELFF.

V and J are TRBV7-6 and TRBJ1-2; D is ambiguous. The germline V gene has CDR1 SGHVS and CDR2 FNYEAQ. The CDR3 length is 13 residues. Trimming shortened V by 7 bases and J by 3 bases, and 12 bases separated the two germline ends. The CDR3 DNA follows: TGTGCCAGCAAAAGCTACCTGGACTATGGCTACACCTTC. Amino acids: CASKSYLDYGYTF.

The chain employs TRBV6-1 and TRBJ2-7; no definite D call. Germline V gene sequence: CDR1 MNHNS, CDR2 SASEGT. This CDR3 is 13 amino acids long. V dropped 6 bases and J dropped 0 bases, with 9 bases sitting between them. CDR3 in DNA: TGTGCCAGCAGCCACGTCAACTCCTACGAGCAGTACTTC. It yields the protein CASSHVNSYEQYF.

The rearrangement links TRBV6-6 to TRBJ1-1; D not resolved. This CDR3 comprises 13 residues. Trimming cost V 6 bases and J 1 base, with 9 bases left between them. The germline CDR1 and CDR2 sequences are MNHNY and SVGAGI (reference sequence). CDR3 bases: TGTGCCAGCAGCCTACAGACGAACACTGAAGCTTTCTTT. It yields the protein CASSLQTNTEAFF.

In its sample, this clone was seen once. The chain is built from TRBV7-3 and TRBJ2-2; no firm D call. Germline lookup yields CDR1 SGHTA and CDR2 FQGTGA. The CDR3 is made up of 12 amino acids. The V and J ends lost 5 bases and 0 bases respectively, with 1 base between them. CDR3 protein: CASSANTGELFF. CDR3 nucleotides: TGTGCCAGCAGCGCGAACACCGGGGAGCTGTTTTTT. Full variable domain (missing parts from reference TRBV7-3 and TRBJ2-2): GAGVSQTPSNKVTEKGKYVELRCDPISGHTALYWYRQSLGQGPEFLIYFQGTGAADDSGLPNDRFFAVRPEGSVSTLKIQRTERGDSAVYLCASSANTGELFFGEGSRLTVL.

This sequence joins TRBV28 and TRBJ2-5, with 12 bases lining up with TRBD2. J lost 0 bases, V lost 8 bases, and 4 bases had no gene match. CDR3 length equals 15 residues. Looked up from germline, CDR1 is MDHEN and CDR2 is SYDVKM. CDR3 nucleotide sequence: TGTGCCAGCCTTCTAGCGGGGGGGTACCAAGAGACCCAGTACTTC. Its translation is CASLLAGGYQETQYF.

CDR3 coding DNA: TGTGCCAGCAGTTCCAGGACAGGGGTTTATCGGGGGACTGAAGCTTTCTTT. Its translation is CASSSRTGVYRGTEAFF. The chain couples TRBV27 to TRBJ1-1; 9 nucleotides align to TRBD1. Trimming cost V 4 bases and J 5 bases; bases outside gene matches: 14. Germline V gives CDR1 MNHEY, CDR2 SMNVEV (reference sequence). The CDR3 has 17 amino acids.

The rearrangement uses TRBV20-1 and TRBJ2-5; TRBD2 matches 8 bases. CDR3 length: 11 residues. The V segment lost 5 bases and the J segment 5 bases; nucleotides outside the gene matches: 1. Looked up from germline, CDR1 is DFQATT and CDR2 is SNEGSKA (reference sequence). The CDR3 DNA sequence: TGCAGTGCTTTAGCGGGGGAGACCCAGTACTTC. Protein product: CSALAGETQYF.

The chain uses TRBV28 and TRBJ2-3; weak D call: TRBD2 (5 bases). The CDR3 is 15 amino acids. CDR1 is MDHEN, CDR2 SYDVKM, per germline. Trimming pared 6 bases from V and 2 bases from J, leaving 15 bases between. The CDR3 bases are TGTGCCAGCAGGACCACAAGCGGCTACACAGATACGCAGTATTTT. It specifies CASRTTSGYTDTQYF.

This clone has just a few counts. V gene TRBV28 combines with J gene TRBJ1-6, with D possibly matching TRBD1 (5 bases). CDR1 is MDHEN, CDR2 SYDVKM, per germline. V was shortened by 7 bases and J by 10 bases, with 17 bases between the two germline ends. The CDR3 has 14 amino acids. The CDR3 spells CASTLRDYRSPLHF. Written as DNA, the CDR3 is TGTGCCAGCACCCTGAGGGACTACAGATCACCCCTCCACTTT.

This clone occurred once. The genes are TRBV6-6 and TRBJ2-7; 7 nucleotides align to TRBD1. The germline CDR1 and CDR2 sequences are MNHNY and SVGAGI (reference sequence). After removal of 5 bases from V and 0 bases from J, the junction contained 4 bases not matched to a gene. This CDR3 is 14 amino acids long. CDR3 loop: CASSHGTASYEQYF. The CDR3 DNA sequence: TGTGCCAGCAGTCACGGGACAGCCTCCTACGAGCAGTACTTC.

The J gene is TRBJ1-5, the V gene TRBV6-4; 8 positions match TRBD1. V lost 6 bases, J lost 0 bases, and 10 bases stayed unmatched. The CDR3 loop spans 17 amino acids. Germline loops: CDR1 MRHNA, CDR2 SNTAGT. This CDR3 reads CASRRPTGAYSNQPQHF. The DNA of the CDR3 is TGTGCCAGCAGGAGGCCGACAGGGGCTTATAGCAATCAGCCCCAGCATTTT.

The J gene is TRBJ2-7, the V gene TRBV9; D is unresolved. Trimming took 4 bases from V and 4 from J, leaving 18 bases between them. This CDR3 has 15 residues. The germline V gene has CDR1 SGDLS and CDR2 YYNGEE. In nucleotides, the CDR3 is TGTGCCAGCAGCCCCAGCGACGGACCCTTTTACGAGCAGTACTTC. It yields the protein CASSPSDGPFYEQYF.

The chain uses TRBV28 and TRBJ2-7; unclear D gene. This CDR3 has 12 amino acids. Trimming removed 10 bases at V and 6 bases at J, with 16 bases between. CDR1 is MDHEN and CDR2 is SYDVKM in the germline V gene. CDR3 region: CATQFGSREQYF. DNA of the CDR3: TGTGCCACCCAGTTTGGGTCTCGCGAGCAGTACTTC.

The chain uses TRBV7-3 and TRBJ2-3; tentative D call: TRBD2 (6 bases). Germline values: CDR1 SGHTA, CDR2 FQGTGA. This CDR3 is built from 16 residues. With 5 bases removed from V and 3 bases from J, the gap between germline ends came to 18 bases. CDR3 protein: CASSRSRGYGTDTQYF. CDR3 coding DNA: TGTGCCAGCAGCCGGAGCCGGGGGTATGGGACAGATACGCAGTATTTT.

The rearrangement links TRBV7-9 to TRBJ2-7; TRBD2 aligns across 7 bases. Germline V gene data show CDR1 as SEHNR and CDR2 as FQNEAQ (reference sequence). Trimming took 5 bases from V and 6 from J; bases not matched to a gene: 10. This CDR3 has 14 residues. The CDR3 reads CASSQGAGFAEQYF. The CDR3 DNA sequence: TGTGCCAGCAGCCAAGGAGCGGGGTTCGCCGAGCAGTACTTC. Filled out from reference TRBV7-9 and TRBJ2-7, the complete variable domain reads DTGVSQNPRHKITKRGQNVTFRCDPISEHNRLYWYRQTLGQGPEFLTYFQNEAQLEKSRLLSDRFSAERPKGSFSTLEIQRTEQGDSAMYLCASSQGAGFAEQYFGPGTRLTVT.

The rearrangement joins TRBV7-9 to TRBJ2-2; unclear D gene. Trimming took off 3 bases at V and 6 bases at J, with 8 bases between the two ends. This CDR3 contains 13 residues. The germline V gene has CDR1 SEHNR and CDR2 FQNEAQ (reference sequence). The CDR3 is CASSFLDPGELFF. The DNA of the CDR3 is TGTGCCAGCAGCTTTCTGGACCCCGGGGAGCTGTTTTTT.

The chain couples TRBV28 to TRBJ1-1, with 7 bases aligning to TRBD1. Losses at the gene ends were 5 bases for V and 10 bases for J; bases not matched to a gene: 4. The CDR3 runs to 11 residues. CDR1 and CDR2 (germline): MDHEN, SYDVKM. The CDR3 is CASSDRVGAFF. The CDR3 DNA reads TGTGCCAGCAGTGACAGGGTAGGAGCTTTCTTT.

The rearrangement joins TRBV28 to TRBJ1-2; unclear D gene. The V end lost 5 bases, the J end lost 3 bases, and 13 bases lay between the germline ends. The CDR3 spans 14 residues. In germline, CDR1 is MDHEN, CDR2 SYDVKM. For the CDR3, the DNA is TGTGCCAGCAGTCCCTCACGGAGAGACTATGGCTACACCTTC. This sequence encodes CASSPSRRDYGYTF.